This T cell receptor (beta chain) was identified during a study of STAT5B mutations in CD4+ large granular lymphocyte leukemia. Study conclusions and caveats: Patient CD4-sorted repertoires stayed more clonal than healthy ones after leukemic-clone removal. No patients shared main leukemic clonotypes, though about 24% appeared at low frequency elsewhere.

V lost 9 bases, J lost 5 bases, and 14 bases lay in between. Germline V gives CDR1 ENHRY, CDR2 SYGVKD. This CDR3 has 13 amino acids. TCRdb's copy holds only in-frame clones and misses some; the assay was immunoSEQ multiplex PCR. The table includes over 45,000 clones, 60% to 75% detected once. A remark on this clone: Its antigen is not known.

The source is a human donor in good health. The chain recombines TRBV10-3 with TRBJ1-5; D might be TRBD1 (5 bases). Specimen: CD4+ T cells from blood buffy coats. The CDR3 is CAIAGARDQPQHF. CDR3 nucleotide sequence: TGTGCCATTGCCGGGGCCCGGGATCAGCCCCAGCATTTT.